A selection of T cell receptor beta chains follows, all from one sample in a study of blood T cell repertoires in COVID-19. The method was immunoSEQ multiplex PCR; TCRdb's version includes in-frame clones alone and lacks a portion of them. The table has about 230,000 clones, roughly 90% seen once. Material for sequencing was peripheral blood. Source of these receptors: a woman in her sixties with acute or convalescent COVID-19. Each CDR3 is given with its conserved first and last residue. A D gene is named only where the DNA matches it firmly. Clone size appears in some rows only: once, few, many, or a class for an expanded clone.

d_call	j_call	clone_size	v_call	cdr3_aa	cdr3_nt
.	TRBJ1-2	.	TRBV13	CASSFRGGNYGYTF	TGTGCCAGCAGCTTTCGGGGAGGAAACTATGGCTACACCTTC
.	TRBJ1-5	.	TRBV28	CASSLGFSGRARNQPQHF	TGTGCCAGCAGTTTAGGCTTTTCCGGCAGGGCCCGCAATCAGCCCCAGCATTTT
.	TRBJ1-5	.	TRBV24-1	CATSDFEGQPQHF	TGTGCCACCAGTGATTTTGAGGGTCAGCCCCAGCATTTT
.	TRBJ1-4	.	TRBV7-9	CASSPRNTNEKLFF	TGTGCCAGCAGCCCCAGGAATACTAATGAAAAACTGTTTTTT
.	TRBJ1-6	.	TRBV28	CASNKLSNSPLHF	TGTGCCAGCAATAAATTATCTAATTCACCCCTCCACTTT
TRBD1	TRBJ2-1	.	TRBV19	CASSSTGSYNEQFF	TGTGCCAGTAGTTCGACAGGGAGCTACAATGAGCAGTTCTTC
TRBD1	TRBJ1-4	.	TRBV15	CATSRETGGTNEKLFF	TGTGCCACCAGCAGAGAGACAGGGGGAACTAATGAAAAACTGTTTTTT
TRBD1	TRBJ1-5	.	TRBV27	CASRDRGGQGESNQPQHF	TGTGCCAGCAGGGACCGGGGAGGTCAGGGGGAAAGCAATCAGCCCCAGCATTTT
TRBD1	TRBJ2-7	.	TRBV13	CASSARQGAYEQYF	TGTGCCAGCAGCGCCCGACAGGGGGCCTACGAGCAGTACTTC
.	TRBJ1-2	.	TRBV30	CAWSVRQGNYGYTF	TGTGCCTGGAGTGTAAGGCAGGGTAACTATGGCTACACCTTC
TRBD1	TRBJ1-4	.	TRBV7-9	CASSSTIDGTGVEKLFF	TGTGCCAGCAGCTCTACGATAGACGGGACAGGGGTGGAAAAACTGTTTTTT
.	TRBJ1-6	.	TRBV10-1	CASSDGQRYSPLHF	TGCGCCAGCAGTGACGGACAGCGATATTCACCCCTCCACTTT
TRBD2	TRBJ2-7	.	TRBV5-1	CASSLVSGASYEQYF	TGCGCCAGCAGCTTGGTAAGCGGGGCGTCCTACGAGCAGTACTTC
.	TRBJ2-1	once	TRBV10-1	CASKGGTTNEQFF	TGCGCCAGCAAAGGAGGGACCACAAATGAGCAGTTCTTC
TRBD2	TRBJ2-1	.	TRBV9	CASSVLAGVSYNEQFF	TGTGCCAGCAGCGTATTAGCGGGGGTCTCCTACAATGAGCAGTTCTTC
.	TRBJ1-1	.	TRBV10-2	CASRQTTEAFF	TGCGCCAGCAGGCAGACAACTGAAGCTTTCTTT
TRBD1	TRBJ2-2	few	TRBV4-1	CASSQDGQGWELFF	TGCGCCAGCAGCCAAGACGGACAGGGTTGGGAGCTGTTTTTT
.	TRBJ1-1	.	TRBV28	CASSAPGEESPFF	TGTGCCAGCTCTGCCCCCGGAGAGGAGTCGCCTTTCTTT
.	TRBJ2-1	.	TRBV7-9	CASSPSLGRNEQFF	TGTGCCAGCAGCCCGAGTCTGGGGCGCAATGAGCAGTTCTTC
TRBD1	TRBJ1-2	.	TRBV12-3/TRBV12-4	CASSLDREYGYTF	TGTGCCAGCAGTTTGGACAGGGAATATGGCTACACCTTC
.	TRBJ1-5	few	TRBV5-1	CASSLAPGDVQPQHF	TGCGCCAGCAGCTTGGCGCCAGGGGATGTACAGCCCCAGCATTTT
.	TRBJ1-6	.	TRBV19	CASSQGRVNNSPLHF	TGTGCCAGTAGTCAGGGGAGGGTGAATAATTCACCCCTCCACTTT
TRBD1	TRBJ1-2	once	TRBV2	CASRAGGDYGYTF	TGTGCCAGCAGGGCAGGGGGCGACTATGGCTACACCTTC
.	TRBJ1-2	.	TRBV28	CASSLSETVYGYTF	TGTGCCAGCAGTTTGTCCGAGACAGTCTATGGCTACACCTTC
.	TRBJ2-7	.	TRBV2	CASSGPGAQYF	TGTGCCAGCAGTGGTCCGGGAGCACAGTACTTC
TRBD1	TRBJ1-5	.	TRBV19	CASSTGTGGGQPQHF	TGTGCCAGTAGTACCGGGACAGGGGGAGGTCAGCCCCAGCATTTT